Below, 28 T cell receptor beta chains from the same sample are listed, as sequenced in a study of response to subunit inactivated influenza vaccine. TCRdb re-called the RT-PCR reads with MiXCR, one entry per CDR3 protein. The sample consists of under 200,000 distinct CDR3 sequences, around 10% of them appearing once. The specimen comprised CD8+ T cells sorted from PBMCs, sampled roughly 24 months after vaccination. These receptors came from a man aged 50-75 years who received an inactivated influenza vaccine.

The V gene is TRBV12-5, the J gene TRBJ1-6; D is ambiguous. Deletions cut 0 bases from V and 3 bases from J, with 12 bases between. This CDR3 contains 17 residues. CDR1 and CDR2 (germline): LGHNT, FRNRAP. CDR3 in amino acids: CASGLVVKASYNSPLHF. The CDR3 DNA reads TGTGCTAGTGGTTTGGTAGTGAAGGCGAGCTATAATTCACCCCTCCACTTT.

This clonotype was detected ten times or more. The CDR3 here is CASSLSTSLGVEQYF. The CDR3 nucleotides read TGTGCCAGCAGTTTATCGACTAGTCTGGGCGTCGAGCAGTACTTC. The gene calls are TRBV27 and TRBJ2-7; D is possibly TRBD2 (6 bases). Germline V CDR1 and CDR2: MNHEY, SMNVEV (reference sequence). V lost 0 bases and J 6 bases, leaving 15 bases between the germline ends. This CDR3 has 15 amino acids.

This clonotype occurred a few times. The V gene is TRBV5-6, the J gene TRBJ2-5; the match to TRBD2 covers 9 bases. From germline, CDR1 is SGHDT and CDR2 YYEEEE. CDR3 size: 17 residues. V gave up 3 bases and J gave up 4 bases; unmatched junction bases: 13. CDR3 coding DNA: TGTGCCAGCAGCTCGACTTCAAGACTAGCGGAGGGAGAGACCCAGTACTTC. This codes for CASSSTSRLAEGETQYF.

V and J are TRBV27 and TRBJ2-2; D is unresolved. This CDR3 is built from 12 residues. Looked up from germline, CDR1 is MNHEY and CDR2 is SMNVEV (reference sequence). V lost 4 bases and J 6 bases, leaving 6 bases between the germline ends. CDR3 nucleotides: TGTGCCAGCAGTTACACAGCCGGGGAGCTGTTTTTT. Translation gives CASSYTAGELFF.

The rearrangement uses TRBV25-1 and TRBJ1-2, with no clear D. Between the trimmed V and J ends, which lost 3 bases and 9 bases, there was a span of 14 bases. Germline V lookup: CDR1 MGHDK, CDR2 SYGVNS. The CDR3 runs to 13 residues. CDR3: CASSDYSLGRYTF. The CDR3 DNA reads as TGTGCCAGCAGTGATTACAGCCTGGGTCGCTACACCTTC.

The chain carries TRBV2 and TRBJ1-5; 9 positions agree with TRBD1. Germline assignment: CDR1 SNHLY and CDR2 FYNNEI. V was clipped by 6 bases and J by 2 bases; unmatched bases: 5. CDR3 size: 15 residues. The CDR3 spells CASRARTGGNQPQHF. CDR3 DNA: TGTGCCAGCAGGGCGAGGACAGGGGGCAATCAGCCCCAGCATTTT.

Only a few counts were recorded for this clonotype. This chain uses TRBV4-1 with TRBJ2-7; D gene uncertain. CDR1 MGHRA and CDR2 YSYEKL come from the germline V gene. Trimming took 0 bases from V and 6 from J, leaving 18 bases between them. This CDR3 spans 16 amino acids. The chain's CDR3 is CASSQDRGRLALEQYF. The CDR3 coding sequence is TGCGCCAGCAGCCAAGATCGTGGCCGCTTGGCGCTCGAGCAGTACTTC.

The rearrangement links TRBV11-2 to TRBJ2-1; D gene uncertain. The CDR3 runs to 16 residues. Germline V gives CDR1 SGHAT, CDR2 FQNNGV. The V end was cut by 6 bases, the J end by 0 bases, with 15 bases between. The CDR3 DNA follows: TGTGCCAGCAGGCGGCCCGGAATAAGCTCCTACAATGAGCAGTTCTTC. Translated: CASRRPGISSYNEQFF. Together with reference TRBV11-2 and TRBJ2-1, the CDR3 gives the full variable domain: EAGVAQSPRYKIIEKRQSVAFWCNPISGHATLYWYQQILGQGPKLLIQFQNNGVVDDSQLPKDRFSAERLKGVDSTLKIQPAKLEDSAVYLCASRRPGISSYNEQFFGPGTRLTVL.

This clonotype was recorded a few times. The V gene is TRBV15, the J gene TRBJ2-2; a weak D match, TRBD2 (7 bases). CDR1 and CDR2 (germline): LNHNV, YYDKDF (reference sequence). This CDR3 region has 13 residues. V lost 2 bases, J lost 11 bases, and 12 bases lay in between. The CDR3 region has the DNA TGTGCCACCAGCAGATCCCGGGGGGCTGAGCTGTTTTTT. It specifies CATSRSRGAELFF. Supplemented by reference TRBV15 and TRBJ2-2, the full variable domain reads DAMVIQNPRYQVTQFGKPVTLSCSQTLNHNVMYWYQQKSSQAPKLLFHYYDKDFNNEADTPDNFQSRRPNTSFCFLDIRSPGLGDTAMYLCATSRSRGAELFFGEGSRLTVL.

The table lists this clonotype with a few counts. The V gene is TRBV12-3 or TRBV12-4, the J gene TRBJ2-1; D is tentatively TRBD1 or TRBD2 (7 bases each). The CDR3 totals 16 residues. Trimming left V 4 bases short and J 10 bases short, with 23 bases between. CDR3 sequence: CASSSQGGVLGWEQFF. As DNA, the CDR3 is TGTGCCAGCAGTTCCCAGGGGGGGGTCTTAGGGTGGGAGCAGTTCTTC.

The V gene is TRBV4-1, the J gene TRBJ1-2; D gene unclear. The CDR3 has 15 amino acids. Trimming removed 3 bases at V and 3 bases at J, with 14 bases between. Germline V gene lookup returns CDR1 MGHRA and CDR2 YSYEKL. The CDR3 DNA sequence: TGCGCCAGCAGCCACCTCATAGGAGGATACTATGGCTACACCTTC. It specifies CASSHLIGGYYGYTF.

This clonotype was seen only a few times. The V gene is TRBV7-8, the J gene TRBJ1-1; no clear D. The V end lost 5 bases, the J end lost 6 bases, and 10 bases lay between the germline ends. Germline V CDR1 and CDR2: SGHVS, FQNEAQ. This CDR3 is 12 amino acids long. The CDR3 DNA sequence: TGTGCCAGCAGCACAAGTCAGTCTGAAGCTTTCTTT. Protein: CASSTSQSEAFF.

The rearrangement uses TRBV4-3 and TRBJ2-7; 8 bases map to TRBD2. The CDR3 extends over 15 amino acids. Germline V lookup: CDR1 LGHNA, CDR2 YSLEER. V shed 1 base, J shed 0 bases, and the junction held 2 bases outside the gene matches. The CDR3 sequence is CASSQAGGDSYEQYF. In DNA form, the CDR3 reads TGCGCCAGCAGCCAAGCGGGGGGGGACTCCTACGAGCAGTACTTC.

This rearrangement joins TRBV7-6 to TRBJ2-1, with TRBD1 as a possible D gene (6 bases). Germline values: CDR1 SGHVS, CDR2 FNYEAQ. The ends were cut back, 5 bases at V and 2 bases at J, with 13 bases in the middle. This CDR3 spans 15 amino acids. CDR3 loop: CASSPRGLTYNEQFF. The DNA of the CDR3 is TGTGCCAGCAGCCCCAGGGGCCTGACCTACAATGAGCAGTTCTTC.

Many counts were recorded for this clonotype. This chain joins TRBV7-2 and TRBJ2-1, with 11 nucleotides matching TRBD2. With V trimmed by 5 bases and J by 2 bases, 2 bases remained unmatched. This CDR3 has 15 amino acids. Germline V gene lookup returns CDR1 SGHTA and CDR2 FQGNSA. DNA of the CDR3: TGTGCCAGCAGCCCGGGACTAGCGGCCTACAATGAGCAGTTCTTC. Encoded protein: CASSPGLAAYNEQFF.

This clonotype was counted a few times. This rearrangement joins TRBV4-3 to TRBJ2-2; D is unclear. The length of the CDR3 is 14 residues. Germline loops: CDR1 LGHNA, CDR2 YSLEER. Deletions cut 4 bases from V and 4 bases from J, with 10 bases between. The chain's CDR3 is CASSLSRFTGELFF. DNA for the CDR3: TGCGCCAGCAGCCTCTCCCGATTCACCGGGGAGCTGTTTTTT.

The rearrangement joins TRBV6-5 to TRBJ2-5; either TRBD1 or TRBD2 may fit D (5 bases each). With 0 bases removed from V and 5 bases from J, the gap between germline ends came to 16 bases. Germline CDR1 MNHEY, CDR2 SVGAGI. There are 16 residues in the CDR3. The CDR3 nucleotides are TGTGCCAGCAGTTACTCGATTTCGGGGCGTGAGGAGACCCAGTACTTC. Encoded protein: CASSYSISGREETQYF.

The sample holds many counts of this clonotype. The CDR3 sequence: CASSQGGSYNEQFF. DNA of the CDR3: TGCGCCAGCAGCCAAGGGGGCTCCTACAATGAGCAGTTCTTC. This rearrangement joins TRBV4-3 to TRBJ2-1; the D is unclear. This CDR3 is built from 14 residues. The germline CDR1 and CDR2 sequences are LGHNA and YSLEER. Deletions cut 1 base from V and 0 bases from J, with 4 bases between.

The rearrangement links TRBV29-1 to TRBJ2-3; TRBD2 aligns across 7 bases. The CDR3 consists of 13 residues. V was clipped by 5 bases and J by 5 bases; unmatched bases: 7. CDR1 is SQVTM and CDR2 is ANQGSEA in the germline V gene. Here the CDR3 reads CSVHGLVVDTQYF. For the CDR3, the DNA is TGCAGCGTTCACGGACTAGTTGTAGATACGCAGTATTTT.

The chain links TRBV4-1 to TRBJ2-3; 12 bases fit TRBD2. The CDR3 loop spans 18 amino acids. In germline, CDR1 is MGHRA, CDR2 YSYEKL. With 1 base clipped from V and 3 bases from J, the junction kept 8 bases outside the gene matches. In DNA form, the CDR3 reads TGCGCCAGCAGCCAAGCCCCCCCGGGACTAGCGGGTACAGATACGCAGTATTTT. It codes for CASSQAPPGLAGTDTQYF.

This clonotype was found a few times. This rearrangement joins TRBV5-6 to TRBJ1-1; perhaps TRBD1 as D (6 bases). CDR1 SGHDT and CDR2 YYEEEE come from the germline V gene. The CDR3 consists of 14 residues. V was shortened by 2 bases and J by 0 bases, with 8 bases between the two germline ends. The CDR3 here is CASSFDRMNTEAFF. The CDR3 region has the DNA TGTGCCAGCAGCTTCGACAGGATGAACACTGAAGCTTTCTTT.

J is TRBJ2-1 and V is TRBV3-1; 7 bases agree with TRBD2. CDR3 length equals 20 residues. Germline assignment: CDR1 LGHDT and CDR2 YNNKEL (reference sequence). V lost 4 bases, J lost 4 bases, and 22 bases stayed unmatched. The CDR3 region is CASSRSIGLVPTTPYNEQFF. CDR3 DNA sequence: TGTGCCAGCAGCCGCTCCATCGGACTAGTTCCGACGACCCCTTACAATGAGCAGTTCTTC.

In its sample, this clonotype was seen a few times. The chain carries TRBV7-6 and TRBJ2-1; 8 nucleotides line up with TRBD1. The germline gives CDR1 SGHVS, CDR2 FNYEAQ. Unmatched junction bases numbered 0, after V lost 5 bases and J lost 6 bases. The CDR3 spans 12 residues. The CDR3 loop reads CASSGQGNEQFF. The DNA of the CDR3 is TGTGCCAGCAGCGGACAGGGCAATGAGCAGTTCTTC.

This clonotype was counted at least ten times. The rearrangement joins TRBV2 to TRBJ2-3; no reliable D call. There are 12 residues in the CDR3. Trimming stripped 6 bases from V and 2 bases from J, with 6 bases between. The germline CDR1 and CDR2 sequences are SNHLY and FYNNEI. CDR3 residues: CASRVSTDTQYF. The CDR3 DNA sequence: TGTGCCAGCAGAGTATCCACAGATACGCAGTATTTT.

A few counts support this clonotype. The chain joins TRBV28 to TRBJ2-1; D ambiguous. The ends were cut back, 2 bases at V and 11 bases at J, with 7 bases in the middle. Germline CDR1 MDHEN, CDR2 SYDVKM. This CDR3 is built from 11 residues. The CDR3 sequence is CASSLGSKQFF. The CDR3 coding sequence is TGTGCCAGCAGTTTAGGGTCCAAGCAGTTCTTC.

This clonotype showed up just a few times. The chain recombines TRBV7-9 with TRBJ1-2; TRBD1 is a possible D gene (5 bases). The CDR3 contains 16 residues. CDR1 is SEHNR and CDR2 is FQNEAQ in the germline V gene (reference sequence). V lost 2 bases and J lost 6, with 19 bases in between. The CDR3, as DNA: TGTGCCAGCAGCTTATCGGGGCGGGCCGGTTACGATGGCTACACCTTC. This codes for CASSLSGRAGYDGYTF. Drawing the rest from reference TRBV7-9 and TRBJ1-2, the complete variable domain is DTGVSQNPRHKITKRGQNVTFRCDPISEHNRLYWYRQTLGQGPEFLTYFQNEAQLEKSRLLSDRFSAERPKGSFSTLEIQRTEQGDSAMYLCASSLSGRAGYDGYTFGSGTRLTVV.

A few counts support this clonotype. This chain links TRBV29-1 with TRBJ1-2, with D maybe TRBD1 (5 bases). The CDR3 is made up of 14 amino acids. V gave up 1 base and J gave up 2 bases, with 11 bases separating them. The germline CDR1 and CDR2 sequences are SQVTM and ANQGSEA. CDR3 residues: CSVEATTANYGYTF. CDR3 nucleotides: TGCAGCGTTGAAGCCACGACAGCCAACTATGGCTACACCTTC.

For this clonotype: The junction and the germline gene differ at one end; a read error may be behind it. This sequence joins TRBV27 and TRBJ2-1; no clear D. This CDR3 contains 16 residues. CDR1 is MNHEY, CDR2 SMNVEV, per germline (reference sequence). CDR3 DNA sequence: TGTGCCAGCAGTTTGCAGTTTAGTACGTCCTACAATGAGGAGTTCTTC. It yields the protein CASSLQFSTSYNEEFF.